A single sample is the source of the 32 T cell receptor beta chains below, sequenced in a study of relationships among human T cell subsets. The T cell receptor alpha and beta CDR3 regions were amplified from mRNA by semiquantitative ARM-PCR. In ARM-PCR, communal superprimers followed tagged nested gene-specific primers for exponential amplification. TCRdb analysed the multiplex PCR reads with MiXCR anew, one entry per CDR3 protein. Of about 9,100 distinct CDR3 sequences listed, roughly 54% are singletons. From the CD45RA-negative fraction, anti-CD45RO beads picked out CD45RA-RO+ memory T cells. Sequenced input: memory T cells sorted from blood. All receptors derive from a man aged 35 to 55 in good health.

This clonotype appeared a few times. The CDR3 region has the DNA TGTGCCAGCAGTTTGGCAGCGAACACCGGGGAGCTGTTTTTT. Translating it yields CASSLAANTGELFF. The V call is TRBV27, the J call TRBJ2-2, with D hard to call. Germline lookup yields CDR1 MNHEY and CDR2 SMNVEV (reference sequence). The V and J ends lost 3 bases and 0 bases respectively, with 5 bases between them. This CDR3 has 14 amino acids.

The chain is built from TRBV6-5 and TRBJ2-7; D may be TRBD2 (5 bases). The V and J ends lost 0 bases and 7 bases respectively, with 16 bases between them. Germline V CDR1 and CDR2: MNHEY, SVGAGI. The CDR3 totals 15 residues. For the CDR3, the DNA is TGTGCCAGCAGTTACTCGGAGAGGGCCGGGCGAGAGCAGTACTTC. It translates to CASSYSERAGREQYF.

The chain has TRBV28 and TRBJ1-2; unclear D gene. This CDR3 is built from 12 residues. Per germline, CDR1 MDHEN and CDR2 SYDVKM. Trimming stripped 6 bases from V and 3 bases from J, with 8 bases between. Written as DNA, the CDR3 is TGTGCCAGCAGGCCGCTGGACTATGGCTACACCTTC. As protein: CASRPLDYGYTF.

This clonotype has only a few counts. The genes are TRBV29-1 and TRBJ2-1; tentatively, D is TRBD1 (6 bases). The CDR3 has 16 amino acids. Trimming cost V 2 bases and J 2 bases, with 16 bases left between them. Germline-derived CDR1 and CDR2 are SQVTM and ANQGSEA. Written as DNA, the CDR3 is TGCAGCGTTGAACCCCTTGTCAGGGGTACCTACAATGAGCAGTTCTTC. Encoded protein: CSVEPLVRGTYNEQFF.

The rearrangement links TRBV13 to TRBJ1-1, with D hard to call. V dropped 2 bases and J dropped 1 base, with 11 bases sitting between them. Per germline, CDR1 PRHDT and CDR2 FYEKMQ (reference sequence). The CDR3 has 15 residues. This chain's CDR3 is CASSLLLTANTEAFF. CDR3 coding DNA: TGTGCCAGCAGCTTACTACTGACGGCGAACACTGAAGCTTTCTTT. Filled out from reference TRBV13 and TRBJ1-1, the complete variable domain reads AAGVIQSPRHLIKEKRETATLKCYPIPRHDTVYWYQQGPGQDPQFLISFYEKMQSDKGSIPDRFSAQQFSDYHSELNMSSLELGDSALYFCASSLLLTANTEAFFGQGTRLTVV.

J is TRBJ2-7 and V is TRBV7-8; tentatively, D is TRBD1 or TRBD2 (6 bases each). Germline-derived CDR1 and CDR2 are SGHVS and FQNEAQ. V was cut by 3 bases and J by 3 bases, with 24 bases left in between. The CDR3 sequence is 18 residues long. The CDR3 DNA reads as TGTGCCAGCAGCTTTTCACGCGATCCGCGGGAAGGGGGCTACGAGCAGTACTTC. Its protein product is CASSFSRDPREGGYEQYF.

In its sample, this clonotype was seen a few times. The CDR3 bases are TGCAGTCCTATCGGGAGGTCCTACAATGAGCAGTTCTTC. Its translation is CSPIGRSYNEQFF. The chain carries TRBV20-1 and TRBJ2-1; 7 bases match TRBD2. Germline CDR1 is DFQATT and CDR2 is SNEGSKA (reference sequence). This CDR3 has 13 residues. The V gene end was trimmed by 8 bases and the J gene end by 1 base; junction bases not matched to a gene: 5.

This chain connects TRBV29-1 to TRBJ1-1; D is ambiguous. Germline CDR1 and CDR2: SQVTM and ANQGSEA. Trimming removed 2 bases from V and 0 bases from J, with 10 bases in between. The CDR3 sequence is 14 residues long. The DNA for the CDR3 is TGCAGCGTTGAAAAAGGGATGATGAACACTGAAGCTTTCTTT. It translates to CSVEKGMMNTEAFF.

This chain uses TRBV20-1 with TRBJ2-3; TRBD2 matches 16 bases. The V gene end was trimmed by 0 bases and the J gene end by 8 bases; junction bases not matched to a gene: 8. CDR1 is DFQATT, CDR2 SNEGSKA, per germline (reference sequence). The CDR3 loop spans 17 amino acids. The CDR3 is CSAREVGLAGGTATQYF. The CDR3 DNA is TGCAGTGCTAGAGAAGTGGGACTAGCGGGGGGGACGGCTACGCAGTATTTT.

The rearrangement joins TRBV20-1 to TRBJ2-3, with 8 bases that match TRBD2. The CDR3 totals 17 residues. Trimming cost V 3 bases and J 4 bases; bases outside gene matches: 15. Germline assignment: CDR1 DFQATT and CDR2 SNEGSKA (reference sequence). The CDR3 DNA follows: TGCAGTGCTAGTTCTCGACTAGCGCGGAGGGGACCAGATACGCAGTATTTT. Its translation is CSASSRLARRGPDTQYF.

Concerning this clonotype itself: At one end, the junction sequence differs from germline, possibly due to a read error. The chain is built from TRBV14 and TRBJ1-5, with D uncertain. Per germline, CDR1 SGHDN and CDR2 FVKESK. The CDR3 sequence is 15 residues long. The CDR3 reads CASGQDGYSNQPQHF. CDR3 coding DNA: TGTGCCAGCGGCCAGGACGGCTATAGCAATCAGCCCCAGCATTTT.

V and J are TRBV11-2 and TRBJ1-1; no definite D call. Trimming pared 5 bases from V and 1 base from J, leaving 11 bases between. Germline V lookup: CDR1 SGHAT, CDR2 FQNNGV. CDR3 length: 14 amino acids. The CDR3 loop reads CASSGRRGNTEAFF. For the CDR3, the DNA is TGTGCCAGCAGCGGTCGCCGGGGGAACACTGAAGCTTTCTTT.

There are a few counts of this clonotype. The chain links TRBV30 to TRBJ1-2; no firm D call. This CDR3 region has 12 residues. V was cut by 2 bases and J by 8 bases, with 12 bases left in between. The germline V gene has CDR1 GTSNPN and CDR2 SVGIG (reference sequence). Here the CDR3 reads CAWSLNPGGYTF. The CDR3 DNA is TGTGCCTGGAGTCTAAACCCGGGAGGCTACACCTTC.

This rearrangement joins TRBV20-1 to TRBJ2-6; 9 nucleotides align to TRBD2. The CDR3 runs to 15 residues. Trimming took 5 bases from V and 4 from J; bases not matched to a gene: 6. Germline V gene sequence: CDR1 DFQATT, CDR2 SNEGSKA (reference sequence). The CDR3 nucleotides are TGCAGTGCTCATAGCGGGAGAACAGGGGCCAACGTCCTGACTTTC. It codes for CSAHSGRTGANVLTF.

This rearrangement joins TRBV28 to TRBJ2-5, with D possibly TRBD2 on 6 matching bases. The V and J ends lost 5 bases and 1 base respectively, with 11 bases between them. CDR1 and CDR2 (germline): MDHEN, SYDVKM. The CDR3 length is 14 residues. The chain's CDR3 is CASSPRDFQETQYF. The DNA of the CDR3 is TGTGCCAGCAGTCCGCGGGACTTCCAAGAGACCCAGTACTTC.

This clonotype has more than one count but fewer than ten. V usage is TRBV5-1 and J usage is TRBJ2-7, with D unresolved. V dropped 0 bases and J dropped 5 bases, with 9 bases sitting between them. CDR3 length equals 13 residues. Germline loops: CDR1 SGHRS, CDR2 YFSETQ. The CDR3 loop is CASSLGNQDEQYF. The CDR3 DNA reads TGCGCCAGCAGCTTGGGGAACCAAGACGAGCAGTACTTC.

This chain uses TRBV11-2 with TRBJ2-3; 9 bases align to TRBD1. Trimming at V came to 5 bases and at J to 3 bases, leaving 6 bases not matched to a gene. The CDR3 is 15 residues long. Germline loops: CDR1 SGHAT, CDR2 FQNNGV. CDR3 nucleotides: TGTGCCAGCAGCCTAGGACAGGGGATGACAGATACGCAGTATTTT. As protein: CASSLGQGMTDTQYF. Variable domain in full (rest from reference TRBV11-2 and TRBJ2-3): EAGVAQSPRYKIIEKRQSVAFWCNPISGHATLYWYQQILGQGPKLLIQFQNNGVVDDSQLPKDRFSAERLKGVDSTLKIQPAKLEDSAVYLCASSLGQGMTDTQYFGPGTRLTVL.

This clonotype was seen more than once but under ten times. This chain connects TRBV5-5 to TRBJ2-3; 10 bases match TRBD1. V lost 4 bases, J lost 4 bases, and 6 bases stayed unmatched. Germline CDR1 SGHKS, CDR2 YYEKEE (reference sequence). CDR3 length equals 15 residues. This CDR3 is CASSGGQGTADTQYF. The CDR3 DNA follows: TGTGCCAGCAGCGGGGGACAGGGGACCGCAGATACGCAGTATTTT.

The J gene is TRBJ1-2, the V gene TRBV29-1; TRBD1 might be the D (5 bases). The CDR3 loop spans 13 amino acids. Trimming stripped 4 bases from V and 2 bases from J, with 11 bases between. Germline V gene lookup returns CDR1 SQVTM and CDR2 ANQGSEA. This chain's CDR3 is CSVGEGPNYGYTF. CDR3 DNA sequence: TGCAGCGTTGGTGAGGGGCCAAACTATGGCTACACCTTC. Full variable domain (rest looked up from reference TRBV29-1 and TRBJ1-2): SAVISQKPSRDICQRGTSLTIQCQVDSQVTMMFWYRQQPGQSLTLIATANQGSEATYESGFVIDKFPISRPNLTFSTLTVSNMSPEDSSIYLCSVGEGPNYGYTFGSGTRLTVV.

This clonotype showed up just a few times. One end of the junction varies from germline; a read error may be responsible. J is TRBJ1-2 and V is TRBV5-4, with 7 bases identical to TRBD1. The CDR3 totals 13 residues. Germline assignment: CDR1 SGHNT and CDR2 YYREEE (reference sequence). For the CDR3, the DNA is TGCGCCAGCAGCGCAGGACAGGCCTATGGCTACACCTTC. Amino acids: CASSAGQAYGYTF.

The chain uses TRBV7-3 and TRBJ2-1; 9 bases agree with TRBD2. Germline V gene data show CDR1 as SGHTA and CDR2 as FQGTGA. The V segment lost 5 bases and the J segment 5 bases; nucleotides outside the gene matches: 10. The CDR3 runs to 16 residues. CDR3 amino acids: CASSLSSGRGNNEQFF. CDR3 nucleotide sequence: TGTGCCAGCAGCCTCAGTAGCGGGAGAGGTAACAATGAGCAGTTCTTC. Looking up the rest from reference TRBV7-3 and TRBJ2-1 gives the full variable domain: GAGVSQTPSNKVTEKGKYVELRCDPISGHTALYWYRQSLGQGPEFLIYFQGTGAADDSGLPNDRFFAVRPEGSVSTLKIQRTERGDSAVYLCASSLSSGRGNNEQFFGPGTRLTVL.

This clonotype was counted between two and nine times. This chain links TRBV27 with TRBJ2-3, with 11 bases that match TRBD2. Trimming took 4 bases from V and 3 from J; bases not matched to a gene: 3. Germline CDR1 reads MNHEY; CDR2 reads SMNVEV (reference sequence). The CDR3 totals 15 residues. CDR3 in amino acids: CASSSGTSGTDTQYF. The CDR3 nucleotides are TGTGCCAGCAGTTCCGGGACTAGCGGAACAGATACGCAGTATTTT.

V is TRBV4-1 and J is TRBJ2-1; unclear D gene. Per germline, CDR1 MGHRA and CDR2 YSYEKL. The CDR3 spans 15 residues. The V end was cut by 4 bases, the J end by 3 bases, with 13 bases between. CDR3 in amino acids: CASSRVLVSYNEQFF. The CDR3 DNA sequence: TGCGCCAGCAGCCGCGTTCTAGTAAGCTACAATGAGCAGTTCTTC.

The V and J genes are TRBV28 and TRBJ2-5; 9 bases map to TRBD1. CDR3 length equals 16 residues. Germline V gene lookup returns CDR1 MDHEN and CDR2 SYDVKM. V was clipped by 5 bases and J by 4 bases; unmatched bases: 11. Here the CDR3 DNA reads TGTGCCAGCAGTACCAGGGGACAGGGAGGCCCAGAGACCCAGTACTTC. Protein sequence: CASSTRGQGGPETQYF.

This clonotype appeared a single time. This sequence joins TRBV19 and TRBJ2-3, with 7 bases fitting TRBD2. This CDR3 has 14 residues. With V trimmed by 7 bases and J by 2 bases, 6 bases remained unmatched. Germline V lookup: CDR1 LNHDA, CDR2 SQIVND (reference sequence). The CDR3 region has the DNA TGTGCCAGTACCCGCGGGGGAGCCACAGATACGCAGTATTTT. The encoded protein is CASTRGGATDTQYF.

This clonotype has only a few counts. V and J are TRBV7-8 and TRBJ2-7; D gene uncertain. V lost 2 bases to trimming and J lost 6 bases, with 8 bases between them. This CDR3 spans 12 amino acids. Germline V gives CDR1 SGHVS, CDR2 FQNEAQ. CDR3 sequence reads: CASSLRVLEQYF. DNA for the CDR3: TGTGCCAGCAGCTTACGGGTGCTCGAGCAGTACTTC.

This chain joins TRBV5-8 and TRBJ2-3; D remains unclear. V lost 5 bases to trimming and J lost 5 bases, with 18 bases between them. Germline loops: CDR1 SGHTS, CDR2 YDEGEE. The CDR3 runs to 15 residues. The CDR3 sequence is CASSSPAAMQDTQYF. CDR3 nucleotide sequence: TGTGCCAGCAGTTCTCCCGCGGCTATGCAAGATACGCAGTATTTT.

This chain links TRBV25-1 with TRBJ1-5; D is ambiguous. This CDR3 comprises 14 residues. CDR1 and CDR2 (germline): MGHDK, SYGVNS. The V end was cut by 7 bases, the J end by 1 base, with 11 bases between. This CDR3 is CASTQGQSNQPQHF. In DNA form, the CDR3 reads TGTGCCAGCACCCAAGGGCAGAGCAATCAGCCCCAGCATTTT. Variable domain in full (rest from reference TRBV25-1 and TRBJ1-5): EADIYQTPRYLVIGTGKKITLECSQTMGHDKMYWYQQDPGMELHLIHYSYGVNSTEKGDLSSESTVSRIRTEHFPLTLESARPSHTSQYLCASTQGQSNQPQHFGDGTRLSIL.

The chain is built from TRBV4-1 and TRBJ2-5; tentatively, D is TRBD2 (6 bases). Between the trimmed V and J ends, which lost 4 bases and 3 bases, there was a span of 15 bases. Germline CDR1 and CDR2: MGHRA and YSYEKL. The CDR3 contains 15 residues. CDR3 sequence reads: CASSPGGAGKETQYF. In DNA form, the CDR3 reads TGCGCCAGCAGCCCCGGTGGGGCGGGAAAAGAGACCCAGTACTTC.

J is TRBJ2-5 and V is TRBV29-1, with 7 positions matching TRBD1. The CDR3 is 13 residues long. CDR1 SQVTM and CDR2 ANQGSEA come from the germline V gene. V shed 5 bases, J shed 2 bases, and the junction held 5 bases outside the gene matches. Here the CDR3 DNA reads TGCAGCGTTCGGGACAGCCCTCAAGAGACCCAGTACTTC. This sequence encodes CSVRDSPQETQYF. The complete variable domain, with remaining parts taken from reference TRBV29-1 and TRBJ2-5, reads SAVISQKPSRDICQRGTSLTIQCQVDSQVTMMFWYRQQPGQSLTLIATANQGSEATYESGFVIDKFPISRPNLTFSTLTVSNMSPEDSSIYLCSVRDSPQETQYFGPGTRLLVL.

This clonotype was seen a single time. The rearrangement uses TRBV11-2 and TRBJ2-7, with D possibly matching TRBD2 (6 bases). Germline V lookup: CDR1 SGHAT, CDR2 FQNNGV. V was shortened by 6 bases and J by 5 bases, with 11 bases between the two germline ends. The CDR3 extends over 12 amino acids. The CDR3 spells CASSQEGNEQYF. The DNA of the CDR3 is TGTGCCAGCAGTCAGGAGGGGAACGAGCAGTACTTC.

The sample holds a few counts of this clonotype. V gene TRBV7-8 combines with J gene TRBJ1-1; 7 bases line up with TRBD1. The CDR3 is 14 residues long. V lost 6 bases, J lost 0 bases, and 4 bases stayed unmatched. Germline assignment: CDR1 SGHVS and CDR2 FQNEAQ. The CDR3 bases are TGTGCCAGCAGTCGGGGACAGATGAACACTGAAGCTTTCTTT. Translation: CASSRGQMNTEAFF. The full variable domain, with the rest looked up from reference TRBV7-8 and TRBJ1-1, is GAGVSQSPRYKVAKRGQDVALRCDPISGHVSLFWYQQALGQGPEFLTYFQNEAQLDKSGLPSDRFFAERPEGSVSTLKIQRTQQEDSAVYLCASSRGQMNTEAFFGQGTRLTVV.